These T cell receptor beta chains were read from a single sample in a study of identical twins. One entry per CDR3 protein, called by TCRdb with MiXCR from the 5' RACE reads. The sample records 550,000 to 700,000 distinct CDR3 sequences, 21% being singletons. Another study also made use of these data, one on T cells expressing NK-cell markers.

The specimen sequenced was PBMCs. These receptors were taken from a woman under 30 in good health. Both conserved end residues are part of each CDR3. D genes are given only for firm matches. The size entry is marked missing in some rows and otherwise reads once, few, many or a size class.

V,D,size,J,DNA,CDR3
TRBV3-1,TRBD2,.,TRBJ2-1,TGTGCCAGCAGCCGAGTAGGGACTAGCGCTAACAATGAGCAGTTCTTC,CASSRVGTSANNEQFF
TRBV20-1,.,few,TRBJ2-1,TGCAGTGCTAGAGTTGGGGGAGGAGGCCTGGGTGAGCAGTTCTTC,CSARVGGGGLGEQFF
TRBV10-3,.,.,TRBJ1-2,TGTGCCATCAGTGAGCGCCAGGGAATCTATGGCTACACCTTC,CAISERQGIYGYTF
TRBV12-5,.,.,TRBJ2-7,TGTGCTAGTGGTGCCACGGTCCATCTCGAGCAGTACTTC,CASGATVHLEQYF
TRBV5-6,.,.,TRBJ2-7,TGTGCCAGCAGCCCTCAAGGTGACGTGGGCGAGCAGTACTTC,CASSPQGDVGEQYF
TRBV7-9,TRBD1,.,TRBJ2-7,TGTGCCAGCAGCCTGAGGACAGGGGACGAGTACGAGCAGTACTTC,CASSLRTGDEYEQYF
TRBV12-3/TRBV12-4,.,.,TRBJ2-2,TGTGCCAGCAGTTGGAGAGGGGGGGCCACCGGGGAGCTGTTTTTT,CASSWRGGATGELFF
TRBV6-1,TRBD1,many,TRBJ1-2,TGTGCCAGCAGTGAAGCGGGGACAGGGGGCTATGGCTACACCTTC,CASSEAGTGGYGYTF
TRBV12-3/TRBV12-4,TRBD2,.,TRBJ2-3,TGTGCCAGCAGTTTATGGATCGCGGGGGGGCCGAACACAGATACGCAGTATTTT,CASSLWIAGGPNTDTQYF
TRBV6-5,.,.,TRBJ2-3,TGTGCCAGCAGTTACTCACTAGACTCTAGCACAGATACGCAGTATTTT,CASSYSLDSSTDTQYF
TRBV2,.,.,TRBJ2-7,TGTGCCAGCAGCAGGGATTGGGCCTACGAGCAGTACTTC,CASSRDWAYEQYF
TRBV12-3/TRBV12-4,.,.,TRBJ2-7,TGTGCCAGCAGTTTAACACAGGGGAGGTCCTACGAGCAGTACTTC,CASSLTQGRSYEQYF
TRBV12-3/TRBV12-4,TRBD1,.,TRBJ2-3,TGTGCCAGCAGTCTGGGGACAGGGAATTCAGATACGCAGTATTTT,CASSLGTGNSDTQYF
TRBV12-3/TRBV12-4,.,few,TRBJ2-7,TGTGCCAGCAGTTTGATGGCCAAGAGCTCCTACGAGCAGTACTTC,CASSLMAKSSYEQYF
TRBV15,TRBD1,.,TRBJ2-1,TGTGCCACCAGCCAGGGACAGGGACCCAACAATGAGCAGTTCTTC,CATSQGQGPNNEQFF
TRBV5-1,.,.,TRBJ2-5,TGCGCCAGCAGAGAGACCCAGTACTTC,CASRETQYF
TRBV12-3/TRBV12-4,.,few,TRBJ1-2,TGTGCCAGCAGTTTTTACAAAAATGGCTACACCTTC,CASSFYKNGYTF
TRBV12-3/TRBV12-4,TRBD2,.,TRBJ2-7,TGTGCCAGCAGTCGCCTAGCGGGGGGGCTCTACGAGCAGTACTTC,CASSRLAGGLYEQYF
TRBV7-9,TRBD1,few,TRBJ2-7,TGTGCCAGCAGCTCAAAAGACCGGGACAGGGGATCCTACGAGCAGTACTTC,CASSSKDRDRGSYEQYF
TRBV29-1,.,.,TRBJ2-1,TGCAGCGCCGACCGGGGGACCTACAATGAGCAGTTCTTC,CSADRGTYNEQFF
TRBV30,.,.,TRBJ2-7,TGTGCCTGGACCGGGAGACCGTTAGGGGAGCAGTACTTC,CAWTGRPLGEQYF
TRBV7-9,.,few,TRBJ2-2,TGTGCCAGCCGACTCGGGGACACCGGGGAGCTGTTTTTT,CASRLGDTGELFF
TRBV29-1,.,.,TRBJ1-2,TGCAGCGTTGAAGCTCGCATGCAGGGACCAAAAACGACCTATGGCTACACCTTC,CSVEARMQGPKTTYGYTF
TRBV24-1,.,.,TRBJ2-3,TGTGCCACCAGTGATCGGAGCACAGATACGCAGTATTTT,CATSDRSTDTQYF
TRBV7-2,.,.,TRBJ1-1,TGTGCCAGCAGCCCGCGTTCGGGTAGGGGCATGAACACTGAAGCTTTCTTT,CASSPRSGRGMNTEAFF
TRBV12-3/TRBV12-4,.,.,TRBJ1-4,TGTGCCAGCAGCGCGGCCCCCCGGGGCGAAAAACTGTTTTTT,CASSAAPRGEKLFF
TRBV6-5,.,many,TRBJ2-7,TGTGCCAGCAGTTCCGACAGAGTCTACGAGCAGTACTTC,CASSSDRVYEQYF
TRBV6-1,TRBD2,few,TRBJ2-1,TGTGCCAGCAGTGAAGAACTAGCGGGGGGCAATGAGCAGTTCTTC,CASSEELAGGNEQFF
TRBV7-9,.,.,TRBJ2-7,TGTGCCAGCAGCCCTACTGCCGTCGAGCAGTACTTC,CASSPTAVEQYF
TRBV29-1,TRBD1,many,TRBJ2-2,TGCAGCGCCGGACAGGGGGCGCGAACCGGGGAGCTGTTTTTT,CSAGQGARTGELFF
TRBV6-2/TRBV6-3,.,few,TRBJ1-5,TGTGCCAGCAGGGACCATAATCAGCCCCAGCATTTT,CASRDHNQPQHF
TRBV5-1,.,.,TRBJ2-5,TGCGCCAGCAGCCCCGAAAGGAGGGAGACCCAGTACTTC,CASSPERRETQYF
TRBV27,.,few,TRBJ2-1,TGTGCCAGCACCTTTGGGAGATCCTACAATGAGCAGTTCTTC,CASTFGRSYNEQFF
TRBV10-3,TRBD2,few,TRBJ2-7,TGTGCCATCGACGGACTAGTTATCGAGCAGTACTTC,CAIDGLVIEQYF
TRBV14,TRBD1,few,TRBJ1-4,TGTGCCAGCAGCCATCAGGGGGCATGGACTAATGAAAAACTGTTTTTT,CASSHQGAWTNEKLFF
TRBV6-5,.,.,TRBJ2-1,TGTGCCAGCAGTTACTCCCTTGGGGAGCGACGGGAGTTCTTC,CASSYSLGERREFF
TRBV6-2/TRBV6-3,.,.,TRBJ2-7,TGTGCCAGCAGTCGCATAGTTAACGAGCAGTACTTC,CASSRIVNEQYF
TRBV6-1,TRBD2,.,TRBJ2-1,TGTGCCAGCAGGCCGACTAGCGGGAGGTTCTACAGTGAGCAGTTCTTC,CASRPTSGRFYSEQFF
TRBV5-1,.,few,TRBJ1-6,TGCGCCAGCAGCTTGCACGGATGTTGTAATTCACCCCTCCACTTT,CASSLHGCCNSPLHF
TRBV3-1,TRBD2,.,TRBJ2-1,TGTGCCAGCAGCCAAGATCTTTCGGGAGGAGGCGATGAGCAGTTCTTC,CASSQDLSGGGDEQFF
TRBV20-1,TRBD2,few,TRBJ2-3,TGCAGTGTCAAGATAGCGGGAGAGACAGATACGCAGTATTTT,CSVKIAGETDTQYF
TRBV6-5,.,.,TRBJ2-7,TGTGCCAGCAGTTACGGACAGTGGTACGAGCAGTACTTC,CASSYGQWYEQYF
TRBV7-2,TRBD1,many,TRBJ1-2,TGTGCCAGCAGCTTCTTACAGGGGGACTATGGCTACACCTTC,CASSFLQGDYGYTF
TRBV29-1,.,many,TRBJ2-3,TGCAGCGCACGTGGGGGAGGCAGCCTGCGGACGCAGTATTTT,CSARGGGSLRTQYF
TRBV7-9,.,.,TRBJ2-1,TGTGCCAGCAGCCGACCAAGGACAGTTAACAATGAGCAGTTCTTC,CASSRPRTVNNEQFF
TRBV12-3/TRBV12-4,.,.,TRBJ2-3,TGTGCCAGCAGTTTTCGGCGAGGCGGGAGCACAGATACGCAGTATTTT,CASSFRRGGSTDTQYF
TRBV27,.,.,TRBJ2-1,TGTGCCAGCATCCCGAGGAAACAGACACTTTACAATGAGCAGTTCTTC,CASIPRKQTLYNEQFF
TRBV20-1,TRBD1,.,TRBJ2-7,TGCAGTGCTAGTTCCCGGGACAGGGTCCACGAGCAGTACTTC,CSASSRDRVHEQYF
TRBV20-1,.,few,TRBJ2-1,TGCAGATGCGACTCCTACAATGAGCAGTTCTTC,CRCDSYNEQFF
TRBV10-3,TRBD2,.,TRBJ2-3,TGTGCCGCGTCCGGAGCGGGGGGGGAATATACGCAGTATTTT,CAASGAGGEYTQYF
TRBV29-1,.,.,TRBJ2-1,TGCAGCCGTTCCGACCCTTCCCAGTACAATGAGCAGTTCTTC,CSRSDPSQYNEQFF
TRBV12-3/TRBV12-4,.,few,TRBJ2-3,TGTGCCAGCAGTTACAGGAAGACGCAGTATTTT,CASSYRKTQYF
TRBV12-3/TRBV12-4,TRBD1,few,TRBJ2-7,TGTGCCAGCAGACCGGGACAGGGGGTAAACGAGCAGTACTTC,CASRPGQGVNEQYF
TRBV6-1,.,.,TRBJ1-2,TGTGCCAGCAGGACCTCAGGGGCAAGGGGCTACACCTTC,CASRTSGARGYTF
TRBV4-3,.,.,TRBJ2-7,TGCGCCAGCAGCCAAGATCCACGGGTTAGCTCCTACGAGCAGTACTTC,CASSQDPRVSSYEQYF